Listed here are 15 T cell receptor beta chains from one sample, sequenced in a study of blood T cell repertoires in COVID-19. TCRdb's table, derived via immunoSEQ multiplex PCR, lists solely in-frame clones and lacks some. The sample lists approximately 360,000 clones, around 92% seen once, with more than 1% in the top ten. Specimen: peripheral blood. These receptors were obtained from a man aged 35-49 years with acute or convalescent COVID-19.

V is TRBV10-3 and J is TRBJ1-3; no clear D gene. The CDR3 is made up of 15 amino acids. CDR1 and CDR2 from the germline V gene are ENHRY and SYGVKD. V was clipped by 8 bases and J by 1 base, with 15 bases between them. The CDR3: CAIASLARSGNTIYF. In DNA form, the CDR3 reads TGTGCCATCGCCTCCCTGGCCAGATCTGGAAACACCATATATTTT.

The chain combines TRBV12-5 with TRBJ1-5, with 8 bases matching TRBD1. The length of the CDR3 is 15 residues. CDR1 and CDR2 (germline): LGHNT, FRNRAP. V shed 1 base, J shed 6 bases, and the junction held 5 bases outside the gene matches. In DNA form, the CDR3 reads TGTGCTAGTGGTTTGGACCGGGACAGGCGTCAGCCCCAGCATTTT. Amino acids: CASGLDRDRRQPQHF. The full variable domain, rest sourced from reference TRBV12-5 and TRBJ1-5, is DARVTQTPRHKVTEMGQEVTMRCQPILGHNTVFWYRQTMMQGLELLAYFRNRAPLDDSGMPKDRFSAEMPDATLATLKIQPSEPRDSAVYFCASGLDRDRRQPQHFGDGTRLSIL.

V and J are TRBV7-9 and TRBJ1-2; the match to TRBD1 covers 9 bases. Germline V lookup: CDR1 SEHNR, CDR2 FQNEAQ (reference sequence). This CDR3 region has 15 residues. V shed 5 bases and J 4 bases; nucleotides not matched to a gene: 8. CDR3 loop: CASSPTGGASYGYTF. DNA for the CDR3: TGTGCCAGCAGCCCAACAGGGGGCGCGAGCTATGGCTACACCTTC.

V gene TRBV27 combines with J gene TRBJ2-3, with 13 bases lining up with TRBD2. Germline V gives CDR1 MNHEY, CDR2 SMNVEV (reference sequence). The CDR3 is made up of 16 amino acids. Trimming removed 6 bases from V and 8 bases from J; junction bases left unmatched: 11. CDR3 amino acids: CASRGLAGVGGGTQYF. The CDR3 DNA sequence: TGTGCCAGCAGAGGACTAGCGGGAGTGGGTGGGGGTACGCAGTATTTT.

The chain couples TRBV6-2 or TRBV6-3 to TRBJ1-2; D not certain. CDR1 and CDR2 from the germline V gene are MNHEY and SVGEGT. V gave up 5 bases and J gave up 6 bases, with 13 bases separating them. The CDR3 sequence is 13 residues long. CDR3 nucleotide sequence: TGTGCCAGCAGTACTTCCCCCTATCATGGCTACACCTTC. Its protein product is CASSTSPYHGYTF.

Notes on this clone: Other DNA sequences in this sample translate to the same CDR3. V is TRBV28 and J is TRBJ1-1; 7 nucleotides match TRBD1. This CDR3 is built from 15 residues. Germline CDR1 MDHEN, CDR2 SYDVKM. The ends lost 1 base at V and 1 base at J; junction bases unmatched: 3. In DNA, the CDR3 is TGTGCCAGCAGTTTATACGGGACAGCGAACACTGAAGCTTTCTTT. Its protein product is CASSLYGTANTEAFF.

On this clone: One junction end does not reproduce the germline sequence, and a read error may be involved. The chain carries TRBV3-1 (or the pseudogene TRBV3-2) and TRBJ1-1, with a tentative D call TRBD1 (5 bases). The CDR3 has 13 amino acids. CDR1 LGHDT and CDR2 YNNKEL come from the germline V gene (reference sequence). CDR3 bases: TGTGCCAGCAGCTTAACAGGTCCGACTGGAGCTTTCTTT. This gives the protein CASSLTGPTGAFF.

Of note for this clone: Other nucleotide sequences from this sample produce the same CDR3. The chain combines TRBV15 with TRBJ1-1; the match to TRBD1 covers 7 bases. After removal of 6 bases from V and 10 bases from J, the junction contained 8 bases not matched to a gene. This CDR3 spans 12 amino acids. Germline CDR1 and CDR2: LNHNV and YYDKDF (reference sequence). In nucleotides, the CDR3 is TGTGCCACCAGTGAACAGGGGCGGGGAGCTTTCTTT. It encodes CATSEQGRGAFF. Full variable domain (missing parts from reference TRBV15 and TRBJ1-1): DAMVIQNPRYQVTQFGKPVTLSCSQTLNHNVMYWYQQKSSQAPKLLFHYYDKDFNNEADTPDNFQSRRPNTSFCFLDIRSPGLGDTAMYLCATSEQGRGAFFGQGTRLTVV.

This chain links TRBV7-2 with TRBJ2-7, with 9 bases fitting TRBD1. Trimming cost V 4 bases and J 4 bases; bases outside gene matches: 11. In germline, CDR1 is SGHTA, CDR2 FQGNSA. This CDR3 region has 16 residues. CDR3 bases: TGTGCCAGCAGCTCAATACCGGGACAGGGATCTTACGAGCAGTACTTC. It encodes CASSSIPGQGSYEQYF.

V usage is TRBV6-6 and J usage is TRBJ2-5; D may be TRBD1 (6 bases). Per germline, CDR1 MNHNY and CDR2 SVGAGI (reference sequence). V was pared by 5 bases and J by 2 bases, with 12 bases between. The CDR3 sequence is 14 residues long. The CDR3 sequence: CASSDWTDQETQYF. CDR3 nucleotides: TGTGCCAGCAGTGACTGGACAGATCAAGAGACCCAGTACTTC.

In this sample, this clone turned up once. The chain recombines TRBV6-4 with TRBJ1-5, with 9 bases identical to TRBD1. This CDR3 comprises 16 residues. From germline, CDR1 is MRHNA and CDR2 SNTAGT. J lost 4 bases, V lost 4 bases, and 8 bases had no gene match. The CDR3: CASSGGTGSENQPQHF. CDR3 in DNA: TGTGCCAGCAGTGGGGGGACAGGGAGCGAAAATCAGCCCCAGCATTTT.

The chain couples TRBV4-1 to TRBJ1-5; D might be TRBD1 (5 bases). Trimming removed 1 base at V and 7 bases at J, with 14 bases between. The CDR3 runs to 15 residues. Germline V gene data show CDR1 as MGHRA and CDR2 as YSYEKL. The CDR3 DNA follows: TGCGCCAGCAGCCAAGGACCTTTCGGGGGACAGCCCCAGCATTTT. This gives the protein CASSQGPFGGQPQHF.

The rearrangement joins TRBV10-1 to TRBJ2-1; 8 nucleotides line up with TRBD2. The CDR3 consists of 13 residues. Germline CDR1 and CDR2: WNHNN and SYGVQD (reference sequence). The J segment lost 7 bases and the V segment lost 5 bases, leaving 4 bases of the junction unmatched. This CDR3 is CASSSSGPNEQFF. CDR3 DNA sequence: TGCGCCAGCAGTTCTAGCGGGCCTAATGAGCAGTTCTTC.

The CDR3 bases are TGTGCCAGCAGTTTGGTAGCAGGGGGACTTTCACCCCTCCACTTT. Translating gives CASSLVAGGLSPLHF. This chain uses TRBV28 with TRBJ1-6, with 7 nucleotides matching TRBD1. Germline V lookup: CDR1 MDHEN, CDR2 SYDVKM. V was pared by 3 bases and J by 9 bases, with 8 bases of the junction left unmatched. The CDR3 extends over 15 amino acids.

The chain couples TRBV5-6 to TRBJ2-7; tentatively, D is TRBD1 (5 bases). Trimming took off 5 bases at V and 1 base at J, with 7 bases between the two ends. Per the germline V gene, CDR1 is SGHDT and CDR2 is YYEEEE. The CDR3 has 12 amino acids. CDR3 protein: CASRGLSYEQYF. The CDR3 nucleotides are TGTGCCAGCAGGGGGCTTTCCTACGAGCAGTACTTC.